These 21 T cell receptor beta chains share one sample of origin, sequenced in a study of identical twins. TCRdb independently ran MiXCR on the 5' RACE reads; one entry per CDR3 protein. Here the sample spans about 280,000 distinct CDR3 sequences, 6.5% to 9.5% being singletons. This same sample was also part of a study on yellow fever vaccine responses in identical twins.

Sequencing was performed on memory (CD45RO+) T cells sorted from blood. The receptors derive from a woman under 30 in good health.

The CDR3 reads CASSQSGTNEQFF. CDR3 in DNA: TGTGCCAGCAGCCAATCCGGGACCAATGAGCAGTTCTTC. The chain employs TRBV3-1 and TRBJ2-1; D assignment may be TRBD1 or TRBD2 (5 bases each). V was shortened by 2 bases and J by 6 bases, with 8 bases between the two germline ends. The CDR3 covers 13 residues. From germline, CDR1 is LGHDT and CDR2 YNNKEL (reference sequence).

This clonotype was counted a few times. The rearrangement uses TRBV20-1 and TRBJ2-5; D is possibly TRBD1 or TRBD2 (7 bases each). Germline V CDR1 and CDR2: DFQATT, SNEGSKA (reference sequence). V was shortened by 1 base and J by 4 bases, with 19 bases between the two germline ends. CDR3 length equals 16 residues. The CDR3 DNA follows: TGCAGTGCTAGAGTGTTTCGGGGGGACAGAGGAGAGACCCAGTACTTC. Amino acids: CSARVFRGDRGETQYF.

The chain combines TRBV15 with TRBJ2-7; maybe TRBD2 (6 bases). Germline lookup yields CDR1 LNHNV and CDR2 YYDKDF (reference sequence). The ends were cut back, 1 base at V and 7 bases at J, with 14 bases in the middle. The CDR3 covers 14 residues. The CDR3 reads CATSRARGAQEQYF. The CDR3 DNA reads as TGTGCCACCAGCAGAGCTCGCGGGGCCCAAGAGCAGTACTTC.

In its sample, this clonotype was seen a few times. The chain employs TRBV5-4 and TRBJ2-2; D is possibly TRBD2 (7 bases). From germline, CDR1 is SGHNT and CDR2 YYREEE (reference sequence). Trimming stripped 1 base from V and 5 bases from J, with 12 bases between. The CDR3 is 15 residues long. Written as DNA, the CDR3 is TGTGCCAGCAGCTTGCTACAGGGAGGGACCGGGGAGCTGTTTTTT. It is translated as CASSLLQGGTGELFF.

This clonotype was seen a few times. The chain combines TRBV7-9 with TRBJ2-5; the D is unclear. Germline assignment: CDR1 SEHNR and CDR2 FQNEAQ (reference sequence). The CDR3 runs to 14 residues. V was clipped by 5 bases and J by 1 base, with 11 bases between them. The CDR3 DNA reads TGTGCCAGCAGCCCCTCCGGACCCCAAGAGACCCAGTACTTC. This translates into CASSPSGPQETQYF.

The chain is built from TRBV7-3 and TRBJ2-1, with 9 bases aligning to TRBD2. Germline V gives CDR1 SGHTA, CDR2 FQGTGA. The CDR3 runs to 13 residues. V lost 3 bases, J lost 11 bases, and 5 bases stayed unmatched. This CDR3 reads CASSFVAGEKQFF. CDR3 in DNA: TGTGCCAGCAGCTTCGTAGCGGGAGAAAAGCAGTTCTTC.

This clonotype was seen at least ten times. The gene calls are TRBV28 and TRBJ1-1, with TRBD1 identical over 12 bases. Trimming took 2 bases from V and 1 from J; bases not matched to a gene: 5. Germline values: CDR1 MDHEN, CDR2 SYDVKM. CDR3 size: 17 residues. Here the CDR3 reads CASSLEGQGAWNTEAFF. The DNA of the CDR3 is TGTGCCAGCAGTTTAGAGGGACAGGGGGCTTGGAACACTGAAGCTTTCTTT.

This clonotype has just a few counts. This chain uses TRBV7-3 with TRBJ2-1, with D perhaps TRBD2 (6 bases). The V and J ends lost 5 bases and 6 bases respectively, with 14 bases between them. The CDR3 sequence is 14 residues long. The germline CDR1 and CDR2 sequences are SGHTA and FQGTGA. The CDR3 DNA is TGTGCCAGCAGCCTGACTCGGGGGACCAATGAGCAGTTCTTC. Protein sequence: CASSLTRGTNEQFF.

This clonotype was counted at least ten times. CDR3 coding DNA: TGTGCCAGTAGTTTCGGGAGGGCCGAAAACACCGGGGAGCTGTTTTTT. Its translation is CASSFGRAENTGELFF. The V gene is TRBV19, the J gene TRBJ2-2, with 8 bases matching TRBD2. CDR1 is LNHDA and CDR2 is SQIVND in the germline V gene (reference sequence). Trimming at V came to 5 bases and at J to 2 bases, leaving 7 bases not matched to a gene. The CDR3 loop spans 16 amino acids.

This clonotype has a handful of counts. This chain joins TRBV6-1 and TRBJ2-3, with 11 bases identical to TRBD2. Germline lookup yields CDR1 MNHNS and CDR2 SASEGT. The CDR3 totals 18 residues. Trimming took 6 bases from V and 2 from J; bases not matched to a gene: 13. CDR3 amino acids: CASRPRPTSGVDTDTQYF. CDR3 DNA sequence: TGTGCCAGCAGGCCCCGACCGACTAGCGGGGTCGACACAGATACGCAGTATTTT.

This clonotype appeared a few times. The gene calls are TRBV5-6 and TRBJ2-3; D is uncertain. V was cut by 4 bases and J by 2 bases, with 17 bases left in between. Germline CDR1 and CDR2: SGHDT and YYEEEE. The CDR3 has 16 amino acids. The CDR3 reads CASSLPPSGHTDTQYF. The CDR3 DNA is TGTGCCAGCAGCCTTCCCCCCTCTGGGCACACAGATACGCAGTATTTT.

This clonotype appeared a few times. This chain joins TRBV5-1 and TRBJ2-1; tentative D call: TRBD2 (5 bases). V was pared by 0 bases and J by 8 bases, with 12 bases between. CDR1 and CDR2 (germline): SGHRS, YFSETQ. The CDR3 has 14 residues. The CDR3 reads CASSLELAGYEQFF. The CDR3 bases are TGCGCCAGCAGCTTGGAGCTAGCTGGCTATGAGCAGTTCTTC.

This clonotype was detected many times. The genes are TRBV3-1 and TRBJ1-2; D possibly corresponds to TRBD1 (5 bases). V lost 2 bases and J lost 3, with 16 bases in between. Germline V gene data show CDR1 as LGHDT and CDR2 as YNNKEL (reference sequence). The CDR3 runs 16 residues. In DNA form, the CDR3 reads TGTGCCAGCAGCCAAACGGGAAGAATAGGGGACTATGGCTACACCTTC. Amino acids: CASSQTGRIGDYGYTF.

This clonotype was seen a handful of times. This chain joins TRBV10-3 and TRBJ2-6; 7 nucleotides line up with TRBD1. Germline V gene lookup returns CDR1 ENHRY and CDR2 SYGVKD. The CDR3 extends over 18 amino acids. J was trimmed by 0 bases and V by 6 bases; bases with no gene match: 11. The CDR3 DNA is TGTGCCATCAGCCCGGGACAGTCTTCTTCCTCTGGGGCCAACGTCCTGACTTTC. Protein sequence: CAISPGQSSSSGANVLTF.

This clonotype has just a few counts. The J gene is TRBJ2-1, the V gene TRBV11-1; D unclear. Germline V CDR1 and CDR2: SGHAT, FQDESV (reference sequence). Trimming cost V 0 bases and J 8 bases, with 8 bases left between them. This CDR3 is 13 amino acids long. The CDR3 DNA reads as TGTGCCAGCAGCTTAGCGTCGTGGGATGAGCAGTTCTTC. Translation gives CASSLASWDEQFF.

This clonotype was observed a handful of times. The chain carries TRBV7-3 and TRBJ1-1; D perhaps matches TRBD1 (6 bases). Per the germline V gene, CDR1 is SGHTA and CDR2 is FQGTGA. This CDR3 has 13 residues. The V end lost 4 bases, the J end lost 7 bases, and 13 bases lay between the germline ends. The chain's CDR3 is CASSSSGTHEAFF. The CDR3 coding sequence is TGTGCCAGCAGCTCCTCCGGGACACATGAAGCTTTCTTT.

This clonotype has more than one count but fewer than ten. This sequence joins TRBV2 and TRBJ1-5; 9 bases are a match to TRBD1. The germline gives CDR1 SNHLY, CDR2 FYNNEI. Trimming at V came to 6 bases and at J to 3 bases, leaving 6 bases not matched to a gene. The CDR3 is 15 amino acids. For the CDR3, the DNA is TGTGCCAGCAGAACCGGGACAGGGATCAATCAGCCCCAGCATTTT. Protein: CASRTGTGINQPQHF.

The gene calls are TRBV28 and TRBJ2-3; 8 bases are shared with TRBD2. The V gene end was trimmed by 6 bases and the J gene end by 5 bases; junction bases not matched to a gene: 13. Per germline, CDR1 MDHEN and CDR2 SYDVKM. The CDR3 has 16 residues. The CDR3 protein is CASSHRGGNPGDTQYF. The DNA of the CDR3 is TGTGCCAGCAGCCACCGGGGGGGCAACCCCGGAGATACGCAGTATTTT.

This clonotype was seen a few times. This chain connects TRBV20-1 to TRBJ2-7; maybe TRBD2 (6 bases). V was cut by 1 base and J by 0 bases, with 13 bases left in between. The CDR3 is 15 residues long. CDR1 is DFQATT and CDR2 is SNEGSKA in the germline V gene (reference sequence). The CDR3 DNA follows: TGCAGTGCTAGAGCCCCTAGCGCTACCTCCTACGAGCAGTACTTC. Its translation is CSARAPSATSYEQYF.

This clonotype has only a few counts. The V and J genes are TRBV27 and TRBJ2-7; no firm D call. The CDR3 is made up of 15 amino acids. V dropped 7 bases and J dropped 0 bases, with 16 bases sitting between them. Looked up from germline, CDR1 is MNHEY and CDR2 is SMNVEV (reference sequence). CDR3 protein: CASKSFLGSSYEQYF. CDR3 bases: TGTGCCAGCAAATCGTTTCTGGGAAGCTCCTACGAGCAGTACTTC.

The sample holds a few counts of this clonotype. This sequence joins TRBV11-2 and TRBJ1-6; perhaps TRBD1 as D (5 bases). Trimming took 6 bases from V and 6 from J, leaving 15 bases between them. The CDR3 totals 15 residues. Germline V gene data show CDR1 as SGHAT and CDR2 as FQNNGV. DNA for the CDR3: TGTGCCAGCAGTAATACGGCTGGGGGTAATTCACCCCTCCACTTT. Its translation is CASSNTAGGNSPLHF.